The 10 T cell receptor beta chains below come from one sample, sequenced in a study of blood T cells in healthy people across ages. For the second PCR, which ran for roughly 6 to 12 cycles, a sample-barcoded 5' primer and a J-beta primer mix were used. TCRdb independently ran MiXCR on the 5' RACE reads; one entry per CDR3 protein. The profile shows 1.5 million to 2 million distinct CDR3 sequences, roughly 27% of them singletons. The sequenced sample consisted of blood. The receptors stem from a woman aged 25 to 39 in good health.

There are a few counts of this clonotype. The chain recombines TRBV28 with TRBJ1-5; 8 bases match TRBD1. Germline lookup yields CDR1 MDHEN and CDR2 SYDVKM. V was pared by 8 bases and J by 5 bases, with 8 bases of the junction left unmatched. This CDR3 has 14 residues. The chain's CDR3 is CASGRTGRDQPQHF. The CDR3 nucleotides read TGTGCCAGCGGAAGGACAGGGCGAGATCAGCCCCAGCATTTT.

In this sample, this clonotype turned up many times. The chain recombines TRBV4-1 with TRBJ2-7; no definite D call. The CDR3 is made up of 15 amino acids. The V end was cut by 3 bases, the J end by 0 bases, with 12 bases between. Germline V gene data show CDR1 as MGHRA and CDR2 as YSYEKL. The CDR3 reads CASSHGWEVSYEQYF. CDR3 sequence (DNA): TGCGCCAGCAGCCATGGGTGGGAAGTCTCCTACGAGCAGTACTTC.

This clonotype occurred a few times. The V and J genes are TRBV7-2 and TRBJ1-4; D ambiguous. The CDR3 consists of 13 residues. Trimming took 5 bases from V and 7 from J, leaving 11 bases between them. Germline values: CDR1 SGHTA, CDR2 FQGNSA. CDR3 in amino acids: CASSPDPGEKLFF. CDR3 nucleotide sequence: TGTGCCAGCAGCCCGGACCCTGGTGAAAAACTGTTTTTT.

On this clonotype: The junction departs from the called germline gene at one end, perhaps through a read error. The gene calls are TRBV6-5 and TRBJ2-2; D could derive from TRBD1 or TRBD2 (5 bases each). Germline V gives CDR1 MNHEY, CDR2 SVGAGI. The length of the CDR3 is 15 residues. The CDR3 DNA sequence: TGTGCCAGCGGTTATTCAGGGACGAAGACCGGGGAGCGGTTTTTT. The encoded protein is CASGYSGTKTGERFF.

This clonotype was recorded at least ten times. The CDR3: CASSPTGNSPLHF. CDR3 DNA: TGTGCCAGCTCACCTACAGGGAATTCACCCCTCCACTTT. The chain is built from TRBV12-3 or TRBV12-4 and TRBJ1-6; D perhaps matches TRBD1 (6 bases). Trimming took off 8 bases at V and 7 bases at J, with 12 bases between the two ends. This CDR3 spans 13 amino acids.

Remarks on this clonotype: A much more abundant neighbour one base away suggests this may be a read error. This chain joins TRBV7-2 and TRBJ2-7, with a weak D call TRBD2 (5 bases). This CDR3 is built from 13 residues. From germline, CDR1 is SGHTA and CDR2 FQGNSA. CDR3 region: CVSSGLLSYEQYF. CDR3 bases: TGTGTCAGCAGCGGTCTACTAAGCTACGAGCAGTACTTC.

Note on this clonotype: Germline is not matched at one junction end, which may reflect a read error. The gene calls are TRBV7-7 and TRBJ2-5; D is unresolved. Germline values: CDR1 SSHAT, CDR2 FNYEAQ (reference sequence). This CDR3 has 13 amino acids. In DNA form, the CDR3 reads TGTACCAGCAGCTTGGTATATCAAGAGACCCAGTACTTC. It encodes CTSSLVYQETQYF. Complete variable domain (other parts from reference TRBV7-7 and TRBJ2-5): GAGVSQSPRYKVTKRGQDVTLRCDPISSHATLYWYQQALGQGPEFLTYFNYEAQPDKSGLPSDRFSAERPEGSISTLTIQRTEQRDSAMYRCTSSLVYQETQYFGPGTRLLVL.

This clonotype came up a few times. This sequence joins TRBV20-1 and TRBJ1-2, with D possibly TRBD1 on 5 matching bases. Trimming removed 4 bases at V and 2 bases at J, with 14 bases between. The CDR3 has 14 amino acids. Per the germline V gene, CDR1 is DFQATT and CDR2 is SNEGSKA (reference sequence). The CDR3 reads CSAKGPETNYGYTF. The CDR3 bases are TGCAGTGCTAAGGGACCGGAGACCAACTATGGCTACACCTTC.

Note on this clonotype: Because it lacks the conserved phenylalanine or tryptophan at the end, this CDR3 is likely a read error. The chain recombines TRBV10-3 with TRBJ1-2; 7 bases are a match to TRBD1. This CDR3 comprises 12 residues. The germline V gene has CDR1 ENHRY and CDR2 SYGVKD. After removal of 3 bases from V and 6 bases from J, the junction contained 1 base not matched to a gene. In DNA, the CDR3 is TGTGCCATCAGTGATGACAGGGATGGCTACACCCTC. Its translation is CAISDDRDGYTL.

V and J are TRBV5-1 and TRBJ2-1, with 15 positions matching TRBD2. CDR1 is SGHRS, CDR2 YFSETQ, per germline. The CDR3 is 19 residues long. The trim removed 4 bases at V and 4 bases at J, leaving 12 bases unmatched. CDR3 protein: CASSPSSGLAGGSYNEQFF. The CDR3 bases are TGCGCCAGCAGCCCCAGTTCTGGACTAGCGGGGGGGAGTTACAATGAGCAGTTCTTC.